These T cell receptor beta chains were read from a single sample in a study of cytomegalovirus exposure and HLA in healthy donors. Assay: immunoSEQ multiplex PCR; the TCRdb copy retains only in-frame clones and omits some. The profile shows fewer than 200,000 clones, roughly 80% of them singletons. The sequencing sample was made of PBMCs. The receptors shown here come from a young woman in good health and CMV-seronegative. Each CDR3 is given with its conserved first and last residue.

j_gene,v_gene,len,CDR3aa
TRBJ1-5,TRBV27,15,CASSSGQEGFGPQHF
TRBJ1-1,TRBV7-9,14,CASSLALGDTEAFF
TRBJ2-2,TRBV6-5,14,CASSPPGDTGELFF
TRBJ2-7,TRBV5-7,14,CASSDGATAYEQYF
TRBJ2-3,TRBV5-1,15,CASSLLGASTDTQYF
TRBJ1-2,TRBV2,13,CASSEAWEYGYTF
TRBJ1-1,TRBV5-5,14,CASSLAQGFAEAFF
TRBJ1-1,TRBV11-2,14,CASSLGEVQHEAFF
TRBJ1-2,TRBV30,12,CAWSATGPGYTF
TRBJ2-3,TRBV4-3,15,CASSRGGLSTDTQYF
TRBJ2-1,TRBV28,14,CATCRDIAYNEQFF
TRBJ1-1,TRBV30,16,CAWSLQGAFGYTEAFF
TRBJ1-1,TRBV10-3,14,CAINPRPEGTEAFF
TRBJ2-2,TRBV7-2,14,CASSPIVNTGELFF
TRBJ2-2,TRBV27,15,CASSPQGMNTGELFF
TRBJ2-7,TRBV15,14,CATSRAQGAFAKYF
TRBJ2-1,TRBV4-2,15,CASSHLAGGPNEQFF
TRBJ2-2,TRBV18,16,CASSRGTGGRTGELFF
TRBJ2-1,TRBV4-2,17,CASSPIEGLAGWNEQFF
TRBJ2-3,TRBV12-5,16,CASGLATIQVKDTQYF
TRBJ2-5,TRBV5-1,16,CASSLRYGRGTETQYF
TRBJ2-2,TRBV2,15,CASTPRTVNTGELFF
TRBJ2-5,TRBV5-5,15,CASSFSGSGEETQYF
TRBJ2-3,TRBV18,12,CASSPEEDTQYF
TRBJ1-3,TRBV13,13,CASSISGENTIYF
TRBJ1-5,TRBV15,14,CATSREGTNQPQHF
TRBJ2-1,TRBV6-4,16,CASSAGLAGGPDEQFF
TRBJ1-2,TRBV7-9,16,CASSLVRQGARYGYTF
TRBJ2-1,TRBV29-1,16,CSVGDVSGDTYNEQFF
TRBJ2-5,TRBV7-8,17,CASSLAGTARGTETQYF
TRBJ2-7,TRBV5-4,14,CASSSTTTSGIAYF
TRBJ1-1,TRBV5-4,14,CASSPKTGNTEAFF
TRBJ2-5,TRBV5-1,16,CASSREGLAGAETQYF
TRBJ1-1,TRBV2,14,CASRSWGLDTEAFF
TRBJ1-1,TRBV6-1,12,CASSTPGQGAFF
TRBJ2-5,TRBV6-6,15,CASRGIAGPGGTQYF
TRBJ2-3,TRBV19,13,CASKREDTDTQYF
TRBJ2-7,TRBV10-3,17,CAISESGLGGRGDEQYF
TRBJ2-1,TRBV7-6,14,CASSLGRTYNEQFF
TRBJ2-5,TRBV7-3,13,CASSLIGAETQYF
TRBJ1-2,TRBV19,15,CASSIPQGSNYGYTF
TRBJ1-6,TRBV2,15,CASTALQAHNSPLHF
TRBJ2-1,TRBV11-3,16,CASSLSGRQVIDEQFF
TRBJ2-5,TRBV4-2,18,CASSPRLAGGHSQETQYF
TRBJ2-7,TRBV29-1,13,CSVEGLAGDEQYF
TRBJ2-3,TRBV19,14,CASSMAGDGDTQYF
TRBJ2-7,TRBV20-1,11,CSAGWRGEQYF
TRBJ2-7,TRBV27,14,CASSLSLRGGEQYF
TRBJ1-4,TRBV5-8,14,CASSSPLTNEKLFF
TRBJ1-5,TRBV6-1,15,CASRPGIESNQPQHF